This T cell receptor beta chain was recovered during a study of glioma-infiltrating T cells after dendritic cell vaccination. Whole-study context: Dendritic cell vaccine was injected intradermally three times, biweekly. Study results and caveats: Few patients contributed both blood and tumor specimens.

The assay was immunoSEQ multiplex PCR, and TCRdb's table has in-frame clones only and misses some. The data hold about 67,000 clones, with 81% observed a single time. Concerning this clone: Its target is not known.

V trimming: 2 bases; J trimming: 6 bases; junction bases outside the gene matches: 4. CDR1 and CDR2 (germline): MNHNY, SVGAGI (reference sequence). The CDR3 contains 14 residues. PBMC were collected before vaccination, two weeks after the third vaccination, and at progression. The chain carries TRBV6-6 and TRBJ1-3, with 7 bases lining up with TRBD1. This sequence originates from a human donor with glioblastoma. The sequencing used blood, collected before dendritic cell vaccination. CDR3 loop: CASSYLKGANTIYF. DNA of the CDR3: TGTGCCAGCAGTTACCTTAAGGGGGCAAACACCATATATTTT.